The sequence of this T cell receptor (beta chain) was determined in a study of cytomegalovirus exposure and HLA in healthy donors. General study results and limits: There were reportedly fewer N-insertions in an Asian-associated ancestry cluster than the roughly 670-donor mean, in a later analysis. High sensitivity and specificity were reportedly achieved when the classifier diagnosed cytomegalovirus status.

With V trimmed by 5 bases and J by 5 bases, 10 bases remained unmatched. The CDR3 sequence is 17 residues long. Germline V gene sequence: CDR1 LNHDA, CDR2 SQIVND (reference sequence). Primers for the PCR totalled 60 Vbeta and 13 Jbeta. The protocol was immunoSEQ multiplex PCR, while the TCRdb copy is restricted to in-frame clones and leaves out a portion. The sample comprises roughly 120,000 clones, around 80% of which are singletons, and about 5.3% rests with the top ten. About this clone itself: Its antigen is not known.

There were likely unrecorded immune exposures, though donors were nominally healthy when sampled. Sequenced: PBMCs. This sequence was found in a man aged 30-40 years in good health and CMV-seronegative. The gene calls are TRBV19 and TRBJ2-5, with 14 positions matching TRBD2. The CDR3 here is CASSPKLGLAGGETQYF. The CDR3 bases are TGTGCCAGTAGTCCCAAACTCGGACTAGCGGGAGGCGAGACCCAGTACTTC.